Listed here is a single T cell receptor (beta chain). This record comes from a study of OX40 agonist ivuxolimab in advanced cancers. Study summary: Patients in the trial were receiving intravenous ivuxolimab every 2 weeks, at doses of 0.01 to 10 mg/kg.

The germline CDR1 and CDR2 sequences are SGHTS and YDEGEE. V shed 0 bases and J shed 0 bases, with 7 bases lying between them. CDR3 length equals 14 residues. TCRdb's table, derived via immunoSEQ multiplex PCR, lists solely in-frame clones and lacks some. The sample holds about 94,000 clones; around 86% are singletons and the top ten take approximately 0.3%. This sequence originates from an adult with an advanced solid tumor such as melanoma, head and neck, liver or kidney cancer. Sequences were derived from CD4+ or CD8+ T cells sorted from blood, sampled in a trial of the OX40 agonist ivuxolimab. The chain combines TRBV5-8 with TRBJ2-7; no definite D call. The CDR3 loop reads CASSLAATSYEQYF. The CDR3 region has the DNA TGTGCCAGCAGCTTGGCCGCGACCTCCTACGAGCAGTACTTC.